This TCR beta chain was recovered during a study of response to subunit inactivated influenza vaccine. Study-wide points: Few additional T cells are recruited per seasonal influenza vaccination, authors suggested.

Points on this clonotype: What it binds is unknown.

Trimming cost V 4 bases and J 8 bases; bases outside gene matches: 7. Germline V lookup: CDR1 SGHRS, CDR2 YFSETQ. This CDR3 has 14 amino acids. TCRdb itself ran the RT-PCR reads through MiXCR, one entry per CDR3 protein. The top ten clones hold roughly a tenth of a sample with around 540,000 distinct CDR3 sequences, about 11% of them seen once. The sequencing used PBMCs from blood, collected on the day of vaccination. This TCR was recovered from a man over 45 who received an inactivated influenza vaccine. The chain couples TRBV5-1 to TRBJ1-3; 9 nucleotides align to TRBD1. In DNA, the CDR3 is TGCGCCAGCAGCCCCACAGGGGGCCGGGACACCATATATTTT. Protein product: CASSPTGGRDTIYF.